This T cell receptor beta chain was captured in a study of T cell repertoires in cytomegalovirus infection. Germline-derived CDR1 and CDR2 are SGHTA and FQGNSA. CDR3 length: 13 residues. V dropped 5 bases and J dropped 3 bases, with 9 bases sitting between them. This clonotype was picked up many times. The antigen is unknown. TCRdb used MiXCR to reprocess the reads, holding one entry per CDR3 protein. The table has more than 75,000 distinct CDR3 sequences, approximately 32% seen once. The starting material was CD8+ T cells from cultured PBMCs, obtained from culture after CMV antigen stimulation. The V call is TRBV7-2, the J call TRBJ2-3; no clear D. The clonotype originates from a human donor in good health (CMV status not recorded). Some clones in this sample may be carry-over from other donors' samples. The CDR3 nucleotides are TGTGCCAGCAGCCGAGGATGGACAGATACGCAGTATTTT. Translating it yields CASSRGWTDTQYF. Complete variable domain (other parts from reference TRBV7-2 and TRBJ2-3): GAGVSQSPSNKVTEKGKDVELRCDPISGHTALYWYRQSLGQGLEFLIYFQGNSAPDKSGLPSDRFSAERTGGSVSTLTIQRTQQEDSAVYLCASSRGWTDTQYFGPGTRLTVL.